Following are 18 T cell receptor beta chains from one sample sequenced in a study of sequential checkpoint blockade in melanoma. This sample's treatment: randomized to nivolumab then ipilimumab (arm A) or the reverse (arm B). Assay: immunoSEQ multiplex PCR; the TCRdb copy retains only in-frame clones and omits some. The sample lists 18,000 or so clones; 69% were seen once. Here the sequenced sample was CD8+ T cells sorted from blood (inferred from file names), taken from a patient given nivolumab and ipilimumab in sequence. These receptors all stem from a human donor with melanoma.

In the case of this clone: Additional DNA sequences in this sample encode the identical CDR3. This chain connects TRBV5-1 to TRBJ2-1; 11 nucleotides match TRBD2. V shed 4 bases, J shed 4 bases, and the junction held 1 base outside the gene matches. The CDR3 length is 14 residues. The germline V gene has CDR1 SGHRS and CDR2 YFSETQ. CDR3 bases: TGCGCCAGCAGCGCTAGCGGGGGGTACAATGAGCAGTTCTTC. Translation gives CASSASGGYNEQFF.

This clone is medium-sized in the sample. V is TRBV4-1 and J is TRBJ2-5; 11 bases match TRBD2. This CDR3 is 19 amino acids long. Germline values: CDR1 MGHRA, CDR2 YSYEKL. The J segment lost 2 bases and the V segment lost 0 bases, leaving 11 bases of the junction unmatched. The CDR3: CASSQEGDSGRGGQETQYF. The CDR3 DNA is TGCGCCAGCAGCCAAGAAGGGGATAGCGGGAGGGGCGGGCAAGAGACCCAGTACTTC.

This clone was seen only once. The chain uses TRBV7-9 and TRBJ2-7; D perhaps matches TRBD2 (6 bases). CDR1 and CDR2 (germline): SEHNR, FQNEAQ (reference sequence). Trimming removed 2 bases from V and 5 bases from J, with 13 bases in between. The CDR3 contains 14 residues. CDR3 residues: CASSLPSGTDEQYF. The CDR3 DNA is TGTGCCAGCAGCTTACCGTCCGGGACTGACGAGCAGTACTTC.

The chain has TRBV6-5 and TRBJ2-7; 7 bases are a match to TRBD1. This CDR3 has 15 amino acids. The J segment lost 3 bases and the V segment lost 6 bases, leaving 11 bases of the junction unmatched. Per germline, CDR1 MNHEY and CDR2 SVGAGI. CDR3: CASSPRQGLYYEQYF. DNA for the CDR3: TGTGCCAGCAGCCCGAGACAGGGCCTCTACTACGAGCAGTACTTC.

CDR3 sequence: CASSSYAGLLYEQYF. DNA of the CDR3: TGTGCCAGCAGCTCATACGCGGGACTACTCTACGAGCAGTACTTC. This chain uses TRBV7-2 with TRBJ2-7; 7 bases map to TRBD2. CDR3 length: 15 residues. CDR1 and CDR2 (germline): SGHTA, FQGNSA. V lost 4 bases and J lost 3; bases outside the gene matches: 9.

The rearrangement links TRBV7-9 to TRBJ2-1; weak D call: TRBD1 (5 bases). V lost 5 bases and J lost 4, with 15 bases in between. The CDR3 is made up of 15 amino acids. The germline V gene has CDR1 SEHNR and CDR2 FQNEAQ (reference sequence). CDR3 sequence: CASSPPTRVYNEQFF. CDR3 DNA: TGTGCCAGCAGCCCCCCCACCAGGGTATACAATGAGCAGTTCTTC.

The chain uses TRBV19 and TRBJ2-1; TRBD2 aligns across 9 bases. Germline-derived CDR1 and CDR2 are LNHDA and SQIVND (reference sequence). V dropped 2 bases and J dropped 3; count of bases not matched to a gene: 2. This CDR3 is 15 amino acids long. The CDR3 region has the DNA TGTGCCAGTAGTATAATACTAGCGGGCTACAATGAGCAGTTCTTC. This gives the protein CASSIILAGYNEQFF.

This clone was seen more than once but under ten times. The V gene is TRBV9, the J gene TRBJ1-2; TRBD1 might be the D (5 bases). The CDR3 covers 16 residues. CDR1 and CDR2 (germline): SGDLS, YYNGEE. The germline V and J ends were trimmed by 4 bases and 3 bases, with 19 bases remaining between them. The CDR3 DNA sequence: TGTGCCAGCAGCCTTCTGGGCAGGGAAGAGTACTATGGCTACACCTTC. Translated: CASSLLGREEYYGYTF.

Only a few counts were recorded for this clone. The rearrangement joins TRBV7-6 to TRBJ2-5, with TRBD1 matching 10 bases. Losses at the gene ends were 5 bases for V and 1 base for J; bases not matched to a gene: 4. The CDR3 is 15 amino acids. The germline gives CDR1 SGHVS, CDR2 FNYEAQ. The CDR3 DNA reads as TGTGCCAGCAGCCCTAGACAGGGGGCCCAAGAGACCCAGTACTTC. Translation gives CASSPRQGAQETQYF. The variable domain in full, with the rest retrieved from reference TRBV7-6 and TRBJ2-5, is GAGVSQSPRYKVTKRGQDVALRCDPISGHVSLYWYRQALGQGPEFLTYFNYEAQQDKSGLPNDRFSAERPEGSISTLTIQRTEQRDSAMYRCASSPRQGAQETQYFGPGTRLLVL.

This rearrangement joins TRBV5-4 to TRBJ2-3; the D is unclear. Germline values: CDR1 SGHNT, CDR2 YYREEE (reference sequence). This CDR3 has 15 amino acids. Trimming removed 1 base from V and 0 bases from J, with 9 bases in between. The CDR3 protein is CASSLIGPSTDTQYF. CDR3 sequence (DNA): TGTGCCAGCAGCTTGATTGGCCCAAGCACAGATACGCAGTATTTT.

The rearrangement uses TRBV14 and TRBJ2-7; 10 bases map to TRBD2. Losses at the gene ends were 3 bases for V and 5 bases for J; bases not matched to a gene: 7. The CDR3 contains 15 residues. CDR1 is SGHDN and CDR2 is FVKESK in the germline V gene. CDR3 region: CASSHSGRPVDEQYF. The CDR3, as DNA: TGTGCCAGCAGCCATAGCGGGAGGCCCGTAGACGAGCAGTACTTC.

In nucleotides, the CDR3 is TGTGCCAGCAGCTTACCGACAAGGTGGACTGAAGCTTTCTTT. This encodes CASSLPTRWTEAFF. The V call is TRBV7-9, the J call TRBJ1-1; D is uncertain. CDR1 and CDR2 (germline): SEHNR, FQNEAQ (reference sequence). The V and J ends lost 2 bases and 5 bases respectively, with 12 bases between them. This CDR3 has 14 residues.

This clone was picked up a small number of times. This chain's CDR3 is CASSQGGGNTGELFF. CDR3 coding DNA: TGCGCCAGCAGCCAAGGCGGCGGGAACACCGGGGAGCTGTTTTTT. J is TRBJ2-2 and V is TRBV4-1; D is unresolved. V was cut by 1 base and J by 1 base, with 7 bases left in between. Per the germline V gene, CDR1 is MGHRA and CDR2 is YSYEKL. The CDR3 runs 15 residues.

This clone has more than one count but fewer than ten. The chain has TRBV5-6 and TRBJ1-5; D is unclear. The CDR3 runs to 12 residues. Germline V gene data show CDR1 as SGHDT and CDR2 as YYEEEE. The V and J ends lost 4 bases and 9 bases respectively, with 11 bases between them. CDR3 nucleotides: TGTGCCAGCAGCCTCCTATTTGGGCCCCAGCATTTT. It yields the protein CASSLLFGPQHF.

This sequence joins TRBV27 and TRBJ2-3; TRBD1 aligns across 9 bases. Germline V gene lookup returns CDR1 MNHEY and CDR2 SMNVEV (reference sequence). This CDR3 has 17 residues. V lost 7 bases, J lost 6 bases, and 17 bases stayed unmatched. The CDR3 protein is CASNGPYSGTGSDTQYF. CDR3 nucleotides: TGTGCCAGCAACGGTCCGTACTCTGGGACAGGGAGCGATACGCAGTATTTT.

The chain links TRBV19 to TRBJ2-1; a weak D match, TRBD1 (5 bases). CDR3 length equals 15 residues. Germline-derived CDR1 and CDR2 are LNHDA and SQIVND (reference sequence). V lost 3 bases and J 9 bases, leaving 18 bases between the germline ends. The DNA of the CDR3 is TGTGCCAGTAGTATCGGCCCAGGGTTTACAAGTGAGCAGTTCTTC. Encoded protein: CASSIGPGFTSEQFF.

V usage is TRBV4-2 and J usage is TRBJ2-7; 15 nucleotides agree with TRBD2. The germline CDR1 and CDR2 sequences are LGHNA and YNFKEQ. There are 19 residues in the CDR3. V lost 2 bases to trimming and J lost 6 bases; unmatched junction nucleotides: 14. CDR3 sequence reads: CASSQPNRGLAGGSLEQYF. CDR3 nucleotide sequence: TGTGCCAGCAGCCAACCCAACCGGGGACTAGCGGGAGGCTCCCTCGAGCAGTACTTC.

The chain couples TRBV7-9 to TRBJ2-5, with D unresolved. Trimming pared 2 bases from V and 5 bases from J, leaving 6 bases between. Germline-derived CDR1 and CDR2 are SEHNR and FQNEAQ (reference sequence). The CDR3 has 12 amino acids. CDR3 in amino acids: CASSLMSETQYF. The CDR3 DNA sequence: TGTGCCAGCAGCTTAATGTCGGAGACCCAGTACTTC.